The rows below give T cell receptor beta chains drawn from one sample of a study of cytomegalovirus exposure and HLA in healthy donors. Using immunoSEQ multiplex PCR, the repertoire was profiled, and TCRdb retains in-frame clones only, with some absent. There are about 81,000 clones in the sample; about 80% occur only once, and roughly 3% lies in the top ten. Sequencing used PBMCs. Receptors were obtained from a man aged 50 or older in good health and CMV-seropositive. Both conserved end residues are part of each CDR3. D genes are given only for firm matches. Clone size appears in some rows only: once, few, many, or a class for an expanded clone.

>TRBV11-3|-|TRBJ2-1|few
TGTGCCAGCAGCTTATCGAGGACAGTAGTCCATGAGCAGTTCTTC
CASSLSRTVVHEQFF
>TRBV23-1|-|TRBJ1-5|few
TGCGCCAGCAGTCAATCAGGGGGGGCGTGTCAGCCCCAGCATTTT
CASSQSGGACQPQHF
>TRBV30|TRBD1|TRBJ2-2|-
TGTGCCTGGTCCAGGGGGCCGGGGGAGCTGTTTTTT
CAWSRGPGELFF
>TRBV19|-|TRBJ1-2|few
TGTGCCAGTAGTCAGAGCCAGGGCGGCTATGGCTACACCTTC
CASSQSQGGYGYTF
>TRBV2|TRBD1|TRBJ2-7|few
TGTGCCAGCGAGAGAACAGGGGTCGAGCAGTACTTC
CASERTGVEQYF
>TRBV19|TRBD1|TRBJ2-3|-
TGTGCCAGTAGGACAGGGTTAGATACGCAGTATTTT
CASRTGLDTQYF
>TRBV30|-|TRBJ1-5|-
TGTGCCTGGAGTACCGGACAGCCCAATCAGCCCCAGCATTTT
CAWSTGQPNQPQHF
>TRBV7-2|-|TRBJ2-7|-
TGTGCCAGCAGCTTATTAGGTGGGAGTATCCACGAGCAGTACTTC
CASSLLGGSIHEQYF
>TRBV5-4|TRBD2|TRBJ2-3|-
TGTGCCACCTCCCACCTTAGCGGGAGGAGCACAGATACGCAGTATTTT
CATSHLSGRSTDTQYF
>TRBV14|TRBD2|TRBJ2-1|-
TGTGCCAGCAGCCGGGACTACTCCTACAATGAGCAGTTCTTC
CASSRDYSYNEQFF
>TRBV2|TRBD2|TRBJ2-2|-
TGTGCCAGCAGTCCGACTAGCGGATACACCGGGGAGCTGTTTTTT
CASSPTSGYTGELFF
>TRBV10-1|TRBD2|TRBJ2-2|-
TGCGCCAGCAGCGGATCCGCTAGCGGGGGGAACACCGGGGAGCTGTTTTTT
CASSGSASGGNTGELFF
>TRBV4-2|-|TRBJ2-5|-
TGTGCCAGCGGGGGCGGCCCCTTAGGGGAGACCCAGTACTTC
CASGGGPLGETQYF
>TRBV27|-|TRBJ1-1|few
TGTGCCAGCACCTTGATGTTGGGCCACACTGAAGCTTTCTTT
CASTLMLGHTEAFF
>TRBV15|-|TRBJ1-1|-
TGTGCCACCAGCAGAGTAGGGGAGGAGACTGAAGCTTTCTTT
CATSRVGEETEAFF
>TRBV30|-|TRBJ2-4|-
TGTGCCTGCCAGGAGGGGGGAGGGCGGTTCAGTCAGTACTTC
CACQEGGGRFSQYF
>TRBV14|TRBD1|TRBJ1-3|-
TGTGCCAGCAGCTCCGGGACAGTCTACGGAAACACCATATATTTT
CASSSGTVYGNTIYF
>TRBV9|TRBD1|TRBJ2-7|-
TGTGCCAGCAGCGGGGGACAGAATTCCTACGAGCAGTACTTC
CASSGGQNSYEQYF
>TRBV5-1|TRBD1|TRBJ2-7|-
TGCGCCAGCGCAGATCTTTCTGAATGGACAGGGGCAGGGGAGCAGTACTTC
CASADLSEWTGAGEQYF
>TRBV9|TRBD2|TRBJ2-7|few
TGTGCCAGCAGCGTAGATAGCGGGAGCTACGAGCAGTACTTC
CASSVDSGSYEQYF
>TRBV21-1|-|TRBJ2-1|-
TGTGCCAGCAGCAAAGAAGGGGGACTAGCGGGAGACGTCCCCTACAATGAGCAGTTCTTC
CASSKEGGLAGDVPYNEQFF
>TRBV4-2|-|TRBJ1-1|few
TGTGCCAGCAGTCGACAGGCCGACAACACTGAAGCTTTCTTT
CASSRQADNTEAFF
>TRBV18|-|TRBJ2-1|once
TGTGCCAGCTATAAGAACAGGGAGAATGAGCAGTTCTTC
CASYKNRENEQFF
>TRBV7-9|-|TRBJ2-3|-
TGTGCCAGCAGCTTCTCTGGCGGGGCAGATACGCAGTATTTT
CASSFSGGADTQYF
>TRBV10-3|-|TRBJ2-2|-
TGTGCCATCAAACGGGGACCGGGGGAGGCCGGGGAGCTGTTTTTT
CAIKRGPGEAGELFF
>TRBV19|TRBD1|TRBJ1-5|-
TGTGCCAGTAGTATGGCCGGGACAGGGGAGAAGGCCCAGCATTTT
CASSMAGTGEKAQHF
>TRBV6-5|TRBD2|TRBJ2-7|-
TGTGCGCGGACTAGCGGGGCTTACGAGCAGTACTTC
CARTSGAYEQYF
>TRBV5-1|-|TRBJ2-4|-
TGCGCCAGCAGCACGGGAGATTCCGACAGTCAGTACTTC
CASSTGDSDSQYF
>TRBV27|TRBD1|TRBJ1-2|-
TGTGCCAGCAGTTCAGGGACAGGGGTATATAACTATGGCTACACCTTC
CASSSGTGVYNYGYTF
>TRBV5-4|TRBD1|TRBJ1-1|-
TGTGCCAGCAGCGTAGCGGACAGGGACACTGAAGCTTTCTTT
CASSVADRDTEAFF
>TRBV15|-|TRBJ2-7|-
TGTGCCACCAGCAGAGAACGAGGCTCCTACGAGCAGTACTTC
CATSRERGSYEQYF
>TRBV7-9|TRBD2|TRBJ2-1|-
TGTGCCAGCAGCTTAGGTACGAGCGGGAGCAGTGTCAATGAGCAGTTCTTC
CASSLGTSGSSVNEQFF
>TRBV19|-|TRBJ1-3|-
TGTGCCAGTAGTATTTTGGGCGGAAACACCATATATTTT
CASSILGGNTIYF